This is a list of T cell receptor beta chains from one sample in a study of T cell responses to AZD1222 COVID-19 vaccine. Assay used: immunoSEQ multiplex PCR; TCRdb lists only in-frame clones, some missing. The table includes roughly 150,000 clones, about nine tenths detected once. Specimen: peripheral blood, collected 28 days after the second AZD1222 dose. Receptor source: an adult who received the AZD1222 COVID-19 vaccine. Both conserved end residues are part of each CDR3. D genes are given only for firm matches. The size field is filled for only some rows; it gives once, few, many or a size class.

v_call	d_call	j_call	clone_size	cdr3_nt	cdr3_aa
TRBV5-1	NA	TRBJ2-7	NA	TGCGCCAGCAGCTCCAGGGGGGGAGGCTACGAGCAGTACTTC	CASSSRGGGYEQYF
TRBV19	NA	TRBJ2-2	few	TGTGCCAGTAGTACTCCAACCGGGACCGGGGAGCTGTTTTTT	CASSTPTGTGELFF
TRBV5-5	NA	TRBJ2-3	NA	TGTGCCAGCAGCTTGGCCGTTGGAGATACGCAGTATTTT	CASSLAVGDTQYF
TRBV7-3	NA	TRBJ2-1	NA	TGTGCCAGCAGCGCCAGGGACCCCAATGAGCAGTTCTTC	CASSARDPNEQFF
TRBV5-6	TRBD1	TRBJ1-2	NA	TGTGCCAGCAGCGTCCACACAGGGGCATGGCGTGGCTACACCTTC	CASSVHTGAWRGYTF
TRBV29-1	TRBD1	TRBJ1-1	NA	TGCAGCGTTGTACGGACAGGGGGTTTTCTTGACACTGAAGCTTTCTTT	CSVVRTGGFLDTEAFF
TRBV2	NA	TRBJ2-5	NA	TGTGCCAGCAGTGGGGACGCGCAAGAGACCCAGTACTTC	CASSGDAQETQYF
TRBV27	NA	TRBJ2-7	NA	TGTGCCAGCAGTTTCTTAGTCTCTCGGGGAGCCTACGAGCAGTACTTC	CASSFLVSRGAYEQYF
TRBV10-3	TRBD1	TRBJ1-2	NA	TGTGCCGTTCAGGGGACAGGAAATACATATGGCTACACCTTC	CAVQGTGNTYGYTF
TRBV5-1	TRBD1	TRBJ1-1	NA	TGCGCCAGCAGAACCACCGGGACAGGGAAGGCTGAAGCTTTCTTT	CASRTTGTGKAEAFF
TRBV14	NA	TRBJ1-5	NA	TGTGCCAGCAGCCAAGTCACATCCCCCCAGCATTTT	CASSQVTSPQHF
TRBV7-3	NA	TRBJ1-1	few	TGTGCCAGCAGCTTAAGGGCCGAGGGTGAAGCTTTCTTT	CASSLRAEGEAFF
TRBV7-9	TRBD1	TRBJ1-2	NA	TGTGCCAGCAGCTTAGGGACAGGGTATCTGGGCTACACCTTC	CASSLGTGYLGYTF
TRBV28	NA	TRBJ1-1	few	TGTGCCAGCTGCGTACAGGGGAACACTGAAGCTTTCTTT	CASCVQGNTEAFF
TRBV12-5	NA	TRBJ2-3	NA	TGTGCTAGTGGTTCCAACACAGATACGCAGTATTTT	CASGSNTDTQYF
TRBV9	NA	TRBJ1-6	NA	TGTGCCAGCAGCTCAACGGGGGGCCTACTTTCACCCCTCCACTTT	CASSSTGGLLSPLHF
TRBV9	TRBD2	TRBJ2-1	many	TGTGCCAGCAGCGTAGCCCCTAGCGGGATCTATGAGCAGTTCTTC	CASSVAPSGIYEQFF
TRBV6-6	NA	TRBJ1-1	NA	TGTGCCAGCAGCTCAGGGAGGAACACTGAAGCTTTCTTT	CASSSGRNTEAFF
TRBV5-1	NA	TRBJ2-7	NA	TGCGCCAGCAGCTTGGAATACGGGGGGCGCGAGCAGTACTTC	CASSLEYGGREQYF
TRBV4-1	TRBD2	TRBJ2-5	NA	TGCGCCAGCAGCCAAGAACAAGCTAGCGGGGGTTCCCTAGAGACCCAGTACTTC	CASSQEQASGGSLETQYF
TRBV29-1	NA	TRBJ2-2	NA	TGCAGCGTTGAAGTACAATCTTGGGACACCGGGGAGCTGTTTTTT	CSVEVQSWDTGELFF
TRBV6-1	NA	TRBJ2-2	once	TGTGCCAGCAGTGAAGTGTACACCGGGGAGCTGTTTTTT	CASSEVYTGELFF
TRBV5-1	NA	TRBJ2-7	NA	TGCGCCAGCAGCCCCTATAGGGGGGAGCAGTACTTC	CASSPYRGEQYF
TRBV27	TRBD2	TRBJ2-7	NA	TGTGCCAGCAGTCTGCTTACTAGCGGGGGCTCCTACGAGCAGTACTTC	CASSLLTSGGSYEQYF
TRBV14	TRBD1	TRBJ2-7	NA	TGTGCCAGCAGCCAAGCCGGGACAGGGGCCTACGAGCAGTACTTC	CASSQAGTGAYEQYF
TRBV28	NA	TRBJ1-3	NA	TGTGCCAGCAGTACGGGGTCTAACTCTGGAAACACCATATATTTT	CASSTGSNSGNTIYF
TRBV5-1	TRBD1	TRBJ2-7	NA	TGCGCCAGCAGCTTCGGGACAGGGGACTTCTACGAGCAGTACTTC	CASSFGTGDFYEQYF
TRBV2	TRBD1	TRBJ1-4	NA	TGTGCCAGCGGGGGACAGGTCAGGCAAAAACTGTTTTTT	CASGGQVRQKLFF
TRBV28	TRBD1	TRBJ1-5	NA	TGTGCCAGCAGTACAGGGGGCAATCAGCCCCAGCATTTT	CASSTGGNQPQHF
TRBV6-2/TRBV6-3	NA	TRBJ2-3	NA	TGTGCCAGCAGTACGGGGGAGACTCCAACCCGTGGCGATACGCAGTATTTT	CASSTGETPTRGDTQYF
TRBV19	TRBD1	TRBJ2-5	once	TGTGCCAGCGGAACCCACAGGGGGCCTGAGACCCAGTACTTC	CASGTHRGPETQYF
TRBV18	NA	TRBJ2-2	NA	TGTGCCAGCTCCCGGGGGTCCACCGGGGAGCTGTTTTTT	CASSRGSTGELFF
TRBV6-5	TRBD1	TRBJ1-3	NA	TGTGCCAGCAGTTACACTCGGACAGGCGGAAACACCATATATTTT	CASSYTRTGGNTIYF
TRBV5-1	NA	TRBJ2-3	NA	TGCGCCAGCAGCTTGGGTGGGGAGAGCACAGATACGCAGTATTTT	CASSLGGESTDTQYF
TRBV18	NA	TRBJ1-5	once	TGTGCCAGCTCGCCAGGGAGCAACCAGCCCCAGCATTTT	CASSPGSNQPQHF
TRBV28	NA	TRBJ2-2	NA	TGTGCCAGCAGTGTCGGGATCACCGGGGAGCTGTTTTTT	CASSVGITGELFF